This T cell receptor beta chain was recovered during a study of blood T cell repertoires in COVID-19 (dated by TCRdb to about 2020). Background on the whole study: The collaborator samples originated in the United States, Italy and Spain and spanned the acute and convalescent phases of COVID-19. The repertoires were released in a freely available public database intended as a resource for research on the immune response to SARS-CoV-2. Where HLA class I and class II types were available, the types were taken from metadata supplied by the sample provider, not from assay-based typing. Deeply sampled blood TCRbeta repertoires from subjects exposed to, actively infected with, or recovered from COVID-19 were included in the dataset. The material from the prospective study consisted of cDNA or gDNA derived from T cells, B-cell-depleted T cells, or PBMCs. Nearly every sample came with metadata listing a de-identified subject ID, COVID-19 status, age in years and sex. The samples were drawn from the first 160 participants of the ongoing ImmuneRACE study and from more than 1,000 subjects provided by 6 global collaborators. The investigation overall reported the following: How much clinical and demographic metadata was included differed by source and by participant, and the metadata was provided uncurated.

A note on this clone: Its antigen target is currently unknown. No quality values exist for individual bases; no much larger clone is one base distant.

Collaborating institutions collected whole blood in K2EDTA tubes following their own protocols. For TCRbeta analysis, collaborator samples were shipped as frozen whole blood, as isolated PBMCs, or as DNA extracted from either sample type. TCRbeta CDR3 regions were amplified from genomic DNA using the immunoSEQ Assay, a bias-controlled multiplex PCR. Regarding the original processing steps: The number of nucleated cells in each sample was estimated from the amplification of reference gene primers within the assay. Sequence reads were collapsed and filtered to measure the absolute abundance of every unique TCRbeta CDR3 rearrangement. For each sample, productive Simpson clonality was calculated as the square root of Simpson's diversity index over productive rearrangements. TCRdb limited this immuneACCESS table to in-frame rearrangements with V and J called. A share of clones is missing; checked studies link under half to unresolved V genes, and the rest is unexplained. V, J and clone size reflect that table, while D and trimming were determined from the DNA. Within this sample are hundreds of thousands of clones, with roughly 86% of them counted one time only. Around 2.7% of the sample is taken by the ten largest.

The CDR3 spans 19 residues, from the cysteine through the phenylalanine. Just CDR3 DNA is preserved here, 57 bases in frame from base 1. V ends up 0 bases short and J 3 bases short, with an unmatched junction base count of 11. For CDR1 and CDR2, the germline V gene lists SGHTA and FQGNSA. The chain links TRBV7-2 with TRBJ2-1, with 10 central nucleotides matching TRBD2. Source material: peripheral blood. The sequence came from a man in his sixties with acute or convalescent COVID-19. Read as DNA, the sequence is TGTGCCAGCAGCTTAGCAAGCGGGGGGGCCAAGGTCCACTACAATGAGCAGTTCTTC. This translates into CASSLASGGAKVHYNEQFF.